The rows below give T cell receptor beta chains drawn from one sample of a study of post-analysis software for immune sequencing data. TCRdb analysed the PCR reads with MiXCR anew, one entry per CDR3 protein. The data show about 500,000 distinct CDR3 sequences, with 45% seen just once and roughly 12% held by the top ten. The material sequenced was blood. The source of these receptors is a girl between 10 and 17 years old with multiple sclerosis. Both conserved end residues are part of each CDR3. A D gene is named only where the DNA matches it firmly. Only part of the rows carry a size: once, few, many, or a class if the clone is expanded.

D gene,clone size,CDR3 length,J gene,V gene,CDR3 protein,CDR3 DNA
TRBD1,NA,16,TRBJ2-7,TRBV7-2,CASSIREGQGTYEQYF,TGTGCCAGCAGCATTCGAGAGGGACAGGGCACCTACGAGCAGTACTTC
TRBD2,NA,16,TRBJ2-7,TRBV7-2,CASSAASGRTTYEQYF,TGTGCCAGCAGCGCCGCTAGCGGGAGAACGACCTACGAGCAGTACTTC
NA,NA,15,TRBJ2-1,TRBV7-2,CASSLDLAGNNEQFF,TGTGCCAGCAGCTTAGACTTAGCCGGTAACAATGAGCAGTTCTTC
NA,NA,13,TRBJ1-2,TRBV5-1,CASSLGTAIGYTF,TGCGCCAGCAGCTTGGGGACAGCTATCGGCTACACCTTC
NA,NA,11,TRBJ2-5,TRBV12-3/TRBV12-4,CASSFHETQYF,TGTGCCAGCAGTTTTCACGAGACCCAGTACTTC
TRBD1,NA,14,TRBJ2-1,TRBV4-2,CASSYQTGWDEQFF,TGTGCCAGCAGCTACCAGACAGGGTGGGATGAGCAGTTCTTC
NA,NA,15,TRBJ2-7,TRBV6-5,CASSLTAFSYNEQYF,TGTGCCAGCAGTTTAACAGCCTTCTCCTACAATGAGCAGTACTTC
NA,NA,14,TRBJ2-5,TRBV4-1,CASSQVSGRNEQYF,TGCGCCAGCAGCCAAGTCTCGGGGCGCAATGAGCAGTACTTC
NA,NA,15,TRBJ2-6,TRBV20-1,CSAQPWSSGANVLTF,TGCAGTGCCCAACCCTGGAGCTCTGGGGCCAACGTCCTGACTTTC
NA,few,13,TRBJ1-1,TRBV5-1,CASSLEGFTEAFF,TGCGCCAGCAGCTTGGAGGGCTTCACTGAAGCTTTCTTT
NA,few,15,TRBJ2-2,TRBV12-3/TRBV12-4,CASSLGGLGTGELFF,TGTGCCAGCAGTTTGGGGGGACTGGGCACCGGGGAGCTGTTTTTT
TRBD1,NA,15,TRBJ1-1,TRBV2,CASSAETGEGTEAFF,TGTGCCAGCAGTGCCGAGACAGGGGAAGGGACTGAAGCTTTCTTT
TRBD2,few,14,TRBJ2-1,TRBV29-1,CSAGLAGPYNEQFF,TGCAGCGCCGGACTAGCGGGACCATACAATGAGCAGTTCTTC
NA,NA,12,TRBJ1-1,TRBV9,CASSADHTEAFF,TGTGCCAGCAGCGCCGACCACACTGAAGCTTTCTTT
NA,NA,14,TRBJ2-5,TRBV3-1,CASSQDAVQETQYF,TGTGCCAGCAGCCAAGACGCGGTACAAGAGACCCAGTACTTC
TRBD2,NA,14,TRBJ2-7,TRBV20-1,CSARSLAGPYEQYF,TGCAGTGCTAGAAGTCTAGCGGGACCCTACGAGCAGTACTTC
NA,few,16,TRBJ1-1,TRBV27,CASSLSPRDLNTEAFF,TGTGCCAGCAGCTTAAGCCCCCGGGATTTGAACACTGAAGCTTTCTTT
TRBD1,NA,12,TRBJ1-4,TRBV29-1,CSVRAGQEKRFF,TGCAGCGTCCGAGCGGGACAGGAAAAACGGTTTTTT
TRBD2,NA,19,TRBJ2-5,TRBV4-1,CASSQEETWTSGNQETQYF,TGCGCCAGCAGCCAAGAGGAAACCTGGACTAGCGGGAACCAAGAGACCCAGTACTTC
NA,NA,15,TRBJ1-5,TRBV9,CASSVAGGDGQPQHF,TGTGCCAGCAGCGTAGCTGGGGGTGACGGTCAGCCCCAGCATTTT
NA,many,15,TRBJ1-6,TRBV6-5,CASSYRGTNDSPLHF,TGTGCCAGCAGTTACCGCGGGACGAACGATTCACCCCTCCACTTT
TRBD1,NA,16,TRBJ2-1,TRBV7-9,CASSLEGQGTYNEQFF,TGTGCCAGCAGCTTAGAGGGACAGGGGACCTACAATGAGCAGTTCTTC